This T cell receptor (beta chain) was identified in a study of metastatic and nonmetastatic thyroid tumors. Not a single patient had been given any form of treatment at any point before undergoing thyroid surgery. The CDR3 has 16 amino acids. Germline V gives CDR1 MNHNS, CDR2 SASEGT. TCRdb redid the clone calls on the PCR reads using MiXCR. The data hold 19,000 or so clones, with approximately 32% observed a single time. Ten or more counts support this clone. At one boundary the junction diverges from the germline segment, which might be a read error. This clonotype originated in a female donor with papillary thyroid cancer or a benign thyroid nodule (not recorded which). Some clones in this sample may be carry-over from other donors' samples. Material for sequencing was adjacent normal tissue. This chain connects TRBV6-1 to TRBJ1-5, with 9 bases identical to TRBD1. DNA of the CDR3: TGTGCCGGCAGTGATAAAGCGGGACAGGGTGATCAGCCCCAGCATTTT. The encoded protein is CAGSDKAGQGDQPQHF.